Below are 10 T cell receptor beta chains sequenced from a single sample in a study of CD8 T cells in Susac syndrome. When the RNA was reverse transcribed, random hexamers were used with an input of roughly 0.5 to 1 ug. TCRdb reanalysed the immunoSEQ multiplex PCR reads using MiXCR and keeps one entry per CDR3 protein. The sample records some 100,000 distinct CDR3 sequences, around nine tenths being singletons. Input material: CD4+ T cells from PBMCs. Receptors were obtained from a human donor in good health.

This sequence joins TRBV13 and TRBJ2-1; D possibly corresponds to TRBD2 (6 bases). The CDR3 runs 15 residues. V lost 6 bases, J lost 0 bases, and 12 bases lay in between. The V gene's germline CDR1 is PRHDT and CDR2 FYEKMQ (reference sequence). DNA of the CDR3: TGTGCCAGCAGAGAAACGGGGGACTCCTACAATGAGCAGTTCTTC. Amino acids: CASRETGDSYNEQFF.

This rearrangement joins TRBV20-1 to TRBJ2-5; D ambiguous. Germline V gene lookup returns CDR1 DFQATT and CDR2 SNEGSKA (reference sequence). Trimming left V 3 bases short and J 1 base short, with 9 bases between. The CDR3 extends over 13 amino acids. Here the CDR3 DNA reads TGCAGTGCTAGTATTCGGTTCCAAGAGACCCAGTACTTC. Its translation is CSASIRFQETQYF.

This rearrangement joins TRBV6-5 to TRBJ2-5, with 10 nucleotides matching TRBD2. This CDR3 contains 15 residues. Trimming removed 6 bases from V and 2 bases from J; junction bases left unmatched: 6. The germline gives CDR1 MNHEY, CDR2 SVGAGI. The CDR3 loop reads CASSLGLAVQETQYF. In DNA form, the CDR3 reads TGTGCCAGCAGCCTCGGACTAGCGGTTCAAGAGACCCAGTACTTC.

V is TRBV7-3 and J is TRBJ1-5; perhaps TRBD1 as D (5 bases). V was clipped by 6 bases and J by 0 bases, with 9 bases between them. This CDR3 is built from 14 residues. From germline, CDR1 is SGHTA and CDR2 FQGTGA. The CDR3 loop reads CASSITGSNQPQHF. CDR3 nucleotide sequence: TGTGCCAGCAGTATCACAGGTAGCAATCAGCCCCAGCATTTT.

This sequence joins TRBV5-1 and TRBJ2-1; D remains ambiguous. The V and J ends lost 1 base and 6 bases respectively, with 14 bases between them. Germline values: CDR1 SGHRS, CDR2 YFSETQ. CDR3 length: 15 amino acids. The CDR3 DNA reads as TGCGCCAGCAGCTTGACAAGGGAAGGCGGCAATGAGCAGTTCTTC. Translated: CASSLTREGGNEQFF.

This clonotype appeared once. The CDR3 loop is CASRGPRNEQFF. The DNA of the CDR3 is TGTGCCAGCAGAGGACCCCGAAATGAGCAGTTCTTC. The chain links TRBV2 to TRBJ2-1, with no clear D. The CDR3 has 12 amino acids. Germline CDR1 is SNHLY and CDR2 is FYNNEI. V lost 6 bases and J lost 7, with 10 bases in between.

The chain combines TRBV7-3 with TRBJ2-2; D is tentatively TRBD1 or TRBD2 (5 bases each). The CDR3 runs 15 residues. Germline V gene lookup returns CDR1 SGHTA and CDR2 FQGTGA. The V end lost 4 bases, the J end lost 5 bases, and 14 bases lay between the germline ends. CDR3 nucleotides: TGTGCCAGCAGCTCACACCCGGGACGGACCGGGGAGCTGTTTTTT. This codes for CASSSHPGRTGELFF. Using reference TRBV7-3 and TRBJ2-2 for the parts outside the CDR3, the full variable domain is GAGVSQTPSNKVTEKGKYVELRCDPISGHTALYWYRQSLGQGPEFLIYFQGTGAADDSGLPNDRFFAVRPEGSVSTLKIQRTERGDSAVYLCASSSHPGRTGELFFGEGSRLTVL.

In DNA, the CDR3 is TGCAGCCTCCCCCCCCGGAAATTCGGGAACCAAGAGACCCAGTACTTC. Translating it yields CSLPPRKFGNQETQYF. The genes are TRBV20-1 and TRBJ2-5; weak D call: TRBD2 (5 bases). This CDR3 contains 16 residues. The germline V gene has CDR1 DFQATT and CDR2 SNEGSKA (reference sequence).

The chain is built from TRBV14 and TRBJ2-5; the match to TRBD2 covers 10 bases. The germline gives CDR1 SGHDN, CDR2 FVKESK. Losses at the gene ends were 4 bases for V and 6 bases for J; bases not matched to a gene: 5. This CDR3 spans 14 amino acids. CDR3 nucleotides: TGTGCCAGCAGCCGAGCGGGAGGGCCGAAGACCCAGTACTTC. Amino acid sequence: CASSRAGGPKTQYF.

As for this clonotype: The germline gene is not matched at one end of the junction; a read error may be the cause. V is TRBV7-7 and J is TRBJ2-1; TRBD2 is a possible D gene (5 bases). CDR1 and CDR2 from the germline V gene are SSHAT and FNYEAQ (reference sequence). CDR3 length: 15 amino acids. CDR3 DNA sequence: TGTGCTAGCAGCCCGGACTTCCAATCCTACAATGAGCAGTTCTTC. It encodes CASSPDFQSYNEQFF.